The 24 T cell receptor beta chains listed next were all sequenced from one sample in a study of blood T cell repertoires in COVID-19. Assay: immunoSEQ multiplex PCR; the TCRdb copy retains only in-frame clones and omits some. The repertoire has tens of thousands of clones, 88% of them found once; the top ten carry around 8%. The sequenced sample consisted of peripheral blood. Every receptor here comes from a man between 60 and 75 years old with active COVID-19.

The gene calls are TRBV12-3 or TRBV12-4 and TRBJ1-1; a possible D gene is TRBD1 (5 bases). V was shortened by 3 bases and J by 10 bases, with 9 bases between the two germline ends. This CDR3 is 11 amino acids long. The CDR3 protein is CASSFRGGAFF. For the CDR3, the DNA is TGTGCCAGCAGTTTTCGGGGGGGAGCTTTCTTT.

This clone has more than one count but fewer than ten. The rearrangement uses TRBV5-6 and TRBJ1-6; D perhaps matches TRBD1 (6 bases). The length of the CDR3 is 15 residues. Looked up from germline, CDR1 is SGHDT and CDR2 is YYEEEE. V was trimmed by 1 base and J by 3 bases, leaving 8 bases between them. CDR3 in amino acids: CASSLRTVYNSPLHF. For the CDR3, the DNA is TGTGCCAGCAGCTTGCGGACAGTCTATAATTCACCCCTCCACTTT.

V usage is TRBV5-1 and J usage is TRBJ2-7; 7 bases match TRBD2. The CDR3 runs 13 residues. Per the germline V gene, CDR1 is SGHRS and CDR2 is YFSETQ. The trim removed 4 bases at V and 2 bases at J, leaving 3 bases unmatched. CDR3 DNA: TGCGCCAGCAGCGGCGGGAGCGCCTACGAGCAGTACTTC. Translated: CASSGGSAYEQYF.

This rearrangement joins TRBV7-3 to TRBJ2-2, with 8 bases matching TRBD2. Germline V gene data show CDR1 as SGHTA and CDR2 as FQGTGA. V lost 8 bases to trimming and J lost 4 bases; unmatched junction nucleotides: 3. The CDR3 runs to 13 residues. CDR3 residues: CASGTRGTGELFF. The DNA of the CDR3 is TGTGCCAGCGGGACTAGAGGCACCGGGGAGCTGTTTTTT. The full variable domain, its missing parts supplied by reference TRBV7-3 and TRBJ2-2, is GAGVSQTPSNKVTEKGKYVELRCDPISGHTALYWYRQSLGQGPEFLIYFQGTGAADDSGLPNDRFFAVRPEGSVSTLKIQRTERGDSAVYLCASGTRGTGELFFGEGSRLTVL.

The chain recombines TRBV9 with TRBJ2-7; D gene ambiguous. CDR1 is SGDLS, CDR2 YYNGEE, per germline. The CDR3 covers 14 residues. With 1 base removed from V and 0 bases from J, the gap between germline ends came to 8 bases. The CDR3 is CASSVSDSSYEQYF. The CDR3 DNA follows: TGTGCCAGCAGCGTAAGCGATAGCTCCTACGAGCAGTACTTC.

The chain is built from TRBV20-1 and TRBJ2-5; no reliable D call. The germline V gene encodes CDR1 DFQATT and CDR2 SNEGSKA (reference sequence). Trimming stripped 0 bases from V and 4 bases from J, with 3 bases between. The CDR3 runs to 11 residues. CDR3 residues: CSARDGETQYF. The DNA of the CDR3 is TGCAGTGCTAGAGACGGAGAGACCCAGTACTTC.

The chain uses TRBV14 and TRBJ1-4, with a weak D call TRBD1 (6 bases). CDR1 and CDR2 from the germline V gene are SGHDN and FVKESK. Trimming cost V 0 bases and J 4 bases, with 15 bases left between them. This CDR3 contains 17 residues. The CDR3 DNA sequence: TGTGCCAGCAGCCAAGAAAGGATCAGGGGATATAATGAAAAACTGTTTTTT. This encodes CASSQERIRGYNEKLFF. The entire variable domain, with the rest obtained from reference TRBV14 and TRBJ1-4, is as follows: EAGVTQFPSHSVIEKGQTVTLRCDPISGHDNLYWYRRVMGKEIKFLLHFVKESKQDESGMPNNRFLAERTGGTYSTLKVQPAELEDSGVYFCASSQERIRGYNEKLFFGSGTQLSVL.

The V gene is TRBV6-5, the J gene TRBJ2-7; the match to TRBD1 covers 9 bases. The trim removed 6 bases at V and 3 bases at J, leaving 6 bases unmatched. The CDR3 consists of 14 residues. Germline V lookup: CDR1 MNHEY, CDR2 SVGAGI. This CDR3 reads CASRLDRGNYEQYF. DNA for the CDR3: TGTGCCAGCAGACTAGACAGGGGGAACTACGAGCAGTACTTC.

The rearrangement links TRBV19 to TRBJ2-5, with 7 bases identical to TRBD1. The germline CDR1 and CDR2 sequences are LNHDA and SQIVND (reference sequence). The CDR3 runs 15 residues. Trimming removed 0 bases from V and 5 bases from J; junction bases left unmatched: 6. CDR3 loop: CASSIDDREWETQYF. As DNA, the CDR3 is TGTGCCAGTAGTATAGATGACAGGGAGTGGGAGACCCAGTACTTC.

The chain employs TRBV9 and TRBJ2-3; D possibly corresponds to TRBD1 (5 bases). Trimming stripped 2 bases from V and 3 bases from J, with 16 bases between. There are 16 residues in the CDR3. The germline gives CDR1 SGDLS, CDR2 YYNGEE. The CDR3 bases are TGTGCCAGCAGCGTCAGTGCCAGGGATGGAACAGATACGCAGTATTTT. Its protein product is CASSVSARDGTDTQYF. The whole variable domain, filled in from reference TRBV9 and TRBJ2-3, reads DSGVTQTPKHLITATGQRVTLRCSPRSGDLSVYWYQQSLDQGLQFLIQYYNGEERAKGNILERFSAQQFPDLHSELNLSSLELGDSALYFCASSVSARDGTDTQYFGPGTRLTVL.

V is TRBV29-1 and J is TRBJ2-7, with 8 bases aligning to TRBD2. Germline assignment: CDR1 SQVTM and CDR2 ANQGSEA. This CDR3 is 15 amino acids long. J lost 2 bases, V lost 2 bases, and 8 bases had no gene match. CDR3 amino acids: CSVEKEVAGTYEQYF. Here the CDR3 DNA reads TGCAGCGTTGAAAAGGAGGTAGCGGGGACCTACGAGCAGTACTTC.

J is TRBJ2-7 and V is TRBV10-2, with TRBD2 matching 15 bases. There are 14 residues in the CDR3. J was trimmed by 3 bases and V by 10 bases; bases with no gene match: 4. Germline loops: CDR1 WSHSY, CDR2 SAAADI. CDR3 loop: CATGTSGRSYEQYF. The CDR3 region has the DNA TGCGCCACGGGGACTAGCGGGAGGAGCTACGAGCAGTACTTC.

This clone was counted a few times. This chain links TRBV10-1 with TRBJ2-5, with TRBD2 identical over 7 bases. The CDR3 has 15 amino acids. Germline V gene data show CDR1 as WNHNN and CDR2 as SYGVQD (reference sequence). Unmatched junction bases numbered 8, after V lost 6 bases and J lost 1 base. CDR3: CASSATSSRQETQYF. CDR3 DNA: TGCGCCAGCAGCGCGACTAGCAGTCGCCAAGAGACCCAGTACTTC.

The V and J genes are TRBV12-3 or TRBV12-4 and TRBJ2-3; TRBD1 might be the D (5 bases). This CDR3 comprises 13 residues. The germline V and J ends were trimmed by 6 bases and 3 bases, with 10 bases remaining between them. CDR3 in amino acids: CASSHQGTDTQYF. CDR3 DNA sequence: TGTGCCAGCAGCCACCAGGGTACAGATACGCAGTATTTT.

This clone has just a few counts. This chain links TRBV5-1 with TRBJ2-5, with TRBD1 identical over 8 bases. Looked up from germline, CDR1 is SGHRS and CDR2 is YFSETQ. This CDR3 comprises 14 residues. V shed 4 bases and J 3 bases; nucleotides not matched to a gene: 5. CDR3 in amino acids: CASSPEQGEETQYF. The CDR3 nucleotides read TGCGCCAGCAGCCCAGAACAGGGGGAAGAGACCCAGTACTTC. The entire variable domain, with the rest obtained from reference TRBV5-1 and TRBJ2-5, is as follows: KAGVTQTPRYLIKTRGQQVTLSCSPISGHRSVSWYQQTPGQGLQFLFEYFSETQRNKGNFPGRFSGRQFSNSRSEMNVSTLELGDSALYLCASSPEQGEETQYFGPGTRLLVL.

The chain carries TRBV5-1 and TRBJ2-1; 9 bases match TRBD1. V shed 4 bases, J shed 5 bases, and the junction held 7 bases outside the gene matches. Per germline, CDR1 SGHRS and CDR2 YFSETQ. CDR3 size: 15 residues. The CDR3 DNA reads TGCGCCAGCAGCCGGACAGGGGATCAACACAATGAGCAGTTCTTC. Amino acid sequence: CASSRTGDQHNEQFF.

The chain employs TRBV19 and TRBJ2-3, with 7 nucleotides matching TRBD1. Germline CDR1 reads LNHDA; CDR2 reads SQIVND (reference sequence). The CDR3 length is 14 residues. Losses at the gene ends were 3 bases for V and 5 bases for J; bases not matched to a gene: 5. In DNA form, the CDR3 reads TGTGCCAGTAGTATGTACCAGGGGGTAGATACGCAGTATTTT. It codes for CASSMYQGVDTQYF.

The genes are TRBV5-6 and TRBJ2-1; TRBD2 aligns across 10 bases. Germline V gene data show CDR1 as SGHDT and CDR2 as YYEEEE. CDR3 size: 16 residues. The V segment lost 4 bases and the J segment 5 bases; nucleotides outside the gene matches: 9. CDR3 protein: CASSRFGSGRDNEQFF. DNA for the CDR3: TGTGCCAGCAGCCGCTTCGGCAGCGGGAGGGACAATGAGCAGTTCTTC.

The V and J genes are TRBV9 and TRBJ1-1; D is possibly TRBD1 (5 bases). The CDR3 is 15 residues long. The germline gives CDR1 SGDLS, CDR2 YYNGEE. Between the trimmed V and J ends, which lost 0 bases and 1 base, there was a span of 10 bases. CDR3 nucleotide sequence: TGTGCCAGCAGCGTAGCATCTCAGGGGAACACTGAAGCTTTCTTT. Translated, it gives CASSVASQGNTEAFF.

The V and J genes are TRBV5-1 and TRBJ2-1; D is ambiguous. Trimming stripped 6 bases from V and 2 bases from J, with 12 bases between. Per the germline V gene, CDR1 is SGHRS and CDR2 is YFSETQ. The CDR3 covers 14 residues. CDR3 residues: CASTLSRPYNEQFF. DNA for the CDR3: TGCGCCAGCACCCTATCGCGCCCCTACAATGAGCAGTTCTTC.

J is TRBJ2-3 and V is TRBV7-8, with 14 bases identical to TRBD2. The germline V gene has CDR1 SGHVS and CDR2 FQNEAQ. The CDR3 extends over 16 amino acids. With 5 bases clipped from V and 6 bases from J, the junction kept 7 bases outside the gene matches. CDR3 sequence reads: CASSGEGLAGADTQYF. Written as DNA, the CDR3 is TGTGCCAGCAGCGGCGAGGGACTAGCGGGAGCTGATACGCAGTATTTT.

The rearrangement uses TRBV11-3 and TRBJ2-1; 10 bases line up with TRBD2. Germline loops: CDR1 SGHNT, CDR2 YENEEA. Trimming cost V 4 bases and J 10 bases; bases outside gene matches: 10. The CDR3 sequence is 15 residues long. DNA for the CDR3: TGTGCCAGCAGCTCCCCTCTAGCGGGAGTGAGGGAGCAGTTCTTC. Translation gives CASSSPLAGVREQFF.

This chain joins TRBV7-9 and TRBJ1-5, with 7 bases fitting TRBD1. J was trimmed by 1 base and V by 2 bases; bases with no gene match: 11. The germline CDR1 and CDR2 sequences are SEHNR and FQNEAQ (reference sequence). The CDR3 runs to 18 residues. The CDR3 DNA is TGTGCCAGCAGCTTATCTCTGGAGGGGGCATACAGCAATCAGCCCCAGCATTTT. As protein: CASSLSLEGAYSNQPQHF.

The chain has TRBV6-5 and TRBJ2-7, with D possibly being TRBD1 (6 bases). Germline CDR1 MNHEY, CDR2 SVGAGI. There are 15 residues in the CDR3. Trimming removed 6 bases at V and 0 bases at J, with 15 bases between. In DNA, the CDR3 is TGTGCCAGCAGACCCGGACAGATAAGCTCCTACGAGCAGTACTTC. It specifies CASRPGQISSYEQYF.